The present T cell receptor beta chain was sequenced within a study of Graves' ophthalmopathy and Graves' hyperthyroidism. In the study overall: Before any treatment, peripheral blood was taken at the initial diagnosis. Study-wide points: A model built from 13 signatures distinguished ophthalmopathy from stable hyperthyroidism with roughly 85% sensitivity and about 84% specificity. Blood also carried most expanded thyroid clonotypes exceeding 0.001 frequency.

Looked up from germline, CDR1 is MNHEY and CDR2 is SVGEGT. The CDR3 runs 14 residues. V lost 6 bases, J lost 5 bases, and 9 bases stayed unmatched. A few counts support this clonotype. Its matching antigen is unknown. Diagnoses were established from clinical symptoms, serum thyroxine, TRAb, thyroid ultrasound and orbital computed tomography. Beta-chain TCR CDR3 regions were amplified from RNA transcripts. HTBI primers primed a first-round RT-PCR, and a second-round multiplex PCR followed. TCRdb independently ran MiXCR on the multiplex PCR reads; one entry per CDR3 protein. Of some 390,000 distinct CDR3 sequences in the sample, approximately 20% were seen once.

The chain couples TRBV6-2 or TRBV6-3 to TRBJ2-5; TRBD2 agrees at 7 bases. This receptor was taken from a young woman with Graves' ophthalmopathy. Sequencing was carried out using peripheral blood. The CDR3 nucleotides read TGTGCCAGCAGAGCCGGGCGCGGGGGTGAGACCCAGTACTTC. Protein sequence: CASRAGRGGETQYF.